This T cell receptor beta chain was retrieved from a study of blood T cell repertoires in COVID-19. About the research overall: In each case, the material was cDNA or gDNA derived from T cells, B-cell-depleted T cells, or PBMCs.

V lost 4 bases, J lost 0 bases, and 15 bases lay in between. Germline CDR1 and CDR2: MDHEN and SYDVKM. The CDR3 consists of 16 residues. Method: immunoSEQ multiplex PCR; TCRdb's copy keeps in-frame clones and lacks some. The sample records around 190,000 clones, roughly nine tenths being singletons. The specimen sequenced was peripheral blood. The TCR comes from a man in his 70s with active or convalescent COVID-19. V usage is TRBV28 and J usage is TRBJ1-2; D remains ambiguous. The CDR3 nucleotides read TGTGCCAGCAGTTCCGGTCCTCCGATTACTAACTATGGCTACACCTTC. Its translation: CASSSGPPITNYGYTF.